This T cell receptor beta chain was retrieved from a study of T cells in Graves' hyperthyroidism and ophthalmopathy. The study left out patients who had uncontrolled infection, other autoimmune disease, pregnancy or lactation. Over 9 ml of fresh peripheral blood supplied the PBMCs. The source material, RNA transcripts, was used to amplify TCR beta CDR3 regions. A set of HTBI primers served as the primers for a first-round RT-PCR of the TCR CDR3. TCRdb reprocessed the multiplex PCR reads with MiXCR, giving one entry per CDR3 protein. The table lists about 680,000 distinct CDR3 sequences, around a third of them singletons. In this sample, this clonotype turned up many times. Input material: blood. This clonotype originated in a woman aged 40 to 49 with Graves' hyperthyroidism.

The CDR3, as DNA: TGTGCCATCAGTGAAAGACCCGGCGATACGCAGTATTTT. This sequence encodes CAISERPGDTQYF. The J gene is TRBJ2-3, the V gene TRBV10-3; D gene uncertain. This CDR3 is 13 amino acids long. The V and J ends lost 3 bases and 6 bases respectively, with 10 bases between them. The germline CDR1 and CDR2 sequences are ENHRY and SYGVKD.